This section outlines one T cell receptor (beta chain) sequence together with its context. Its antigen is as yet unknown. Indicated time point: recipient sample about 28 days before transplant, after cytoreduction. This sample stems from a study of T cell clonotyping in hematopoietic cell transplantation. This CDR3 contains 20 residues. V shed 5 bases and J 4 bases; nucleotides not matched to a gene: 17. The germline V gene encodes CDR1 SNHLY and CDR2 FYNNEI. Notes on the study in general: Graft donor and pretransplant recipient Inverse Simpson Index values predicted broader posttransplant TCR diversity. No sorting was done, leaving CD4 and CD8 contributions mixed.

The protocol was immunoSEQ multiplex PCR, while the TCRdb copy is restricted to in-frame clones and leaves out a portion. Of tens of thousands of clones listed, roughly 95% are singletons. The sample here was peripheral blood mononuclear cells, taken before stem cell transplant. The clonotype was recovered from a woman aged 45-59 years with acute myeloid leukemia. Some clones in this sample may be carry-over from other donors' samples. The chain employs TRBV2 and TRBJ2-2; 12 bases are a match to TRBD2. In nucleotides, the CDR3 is TGTGCCAGCAGTTACTATAGGACTAGCGGGATAGCAGTCGCCACCGGGGAGCTGTTTTTT. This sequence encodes CASSYYRTSGIAVATGELFF.